This entry features one T cell receptor beta chain sequence. What antigen it recognizes has not been identified. For each CD8+ T cell subset, flow sorting was done in triplicate, and 300,000 or so cells per subset went directly into RLT lysis buffer. Naive CD8+ T cells were defined stringently as CD45RO-CCR7+CD27+CD95- to exclude memory contaminants. Using standard density gradient centrifugation, peripheral blood mononuclear cells were isolated from buffy coats. A FACSAria III was used to flow-sort naive CD8+ T cells into CXCR3-negative and CXCR3-positive populations. Total RNA was extracted from sorted cells using an RNeasy Mini Kit. This specimen belongs to a study of CXCR3-negative and CXCR3-positive naive CD8 T cells (dated by TCRdb to between 2018 and 2020). Concerning the study at large: In total, some 140 million TRB reads were obtained, which works out to roughly 1.5 +/- 0.3 million reads per library. Diversity and physicochemical repertoire analyses covered around 10 donors pooled from two independent experiments. For the TRBV-TRBJ cluster analysis, the naive subsets came from 5 donors, while the memory cells came from 3 donors.

Sequencer: NextSeq 550. The Human TCR Profiling Kit (MiLaboratory) was used to prepare UMI-labeled 5' RACE TRB cDNA libraries. The full amount of extracted RNA was used for cDNA synthesis, and the full amount of resulting cDNA was used for PCR amplification. Libraries were prepared in parallel with an identical number of PCR cycles. For the original study's pipeline: About 53,000 +/- 9,400 unique UMI-labeled TRB cDNA molecules per library were extracted with MIGEC and MiXCR, with at least two reads per UMI required. On average, approximately 40,000 +/- 10,000 functional in-frame TRB CDR3 nucleotide clonotypes lacking stop codons were found per library. Diversity metrics, including normalized Shannon-Wiener and Chao1, were computed in VDJtools after downsampling to 5000 UMI-labeled TRB molecules per sample. Clonotype-size-weighted physicochemical properties of the central five CDR3 residues (interaction energy, strength, volume and Kidera factor 4) were computed in VDJtools. Reads reprocessed by TCRdb are summarized as one entry per CDR3 protein sequence, and DNA is absent. TCRdb's processing, not the authors' own work, is the source of the V and J calls. The table of this sample itemizes about 120,000 distinct CDR3 sequences. Jointly, the top ten make up roughly 0.35% of the sample.

Via the germline V gene, CDR1 is SQVTM and CDR2 ANQGSEA. Including the terminal cysteine and phenylalanine, the CDR3 comprises 13 residues. No DNA appears here. Overall study results and their limits: Naive CXCR3-negative and CXCR3-positive cells from the same donor showed similar TRBV-TRBJ usage, whereas memory cells showed distinct patterns. TRB CDR3s from CXCR3-positive naive cells showed higher hydrophobicity (lower Kidera factor 4), lower energy, and higher strength and volume indices than CXCR3-negative naive cells. Comparably high repertoire diversity was found in both naive subsets, whereas much lower repertoire diversity was found in memory CD8+ T cells. Because CXCR3 expression was partially decreased after cryopreservation, freshly isolated PBMCs were used for most assays. Because surface CD5, which has been linked to self-reactivity in mice, was comparable between naive subsets, TCR interaction strength was also inferred from TRB CDR3 physicochemical properties.

This receptor was identified in a human donor in good health. Some clones in this sample may be carry-over from other donors' samples. Material for sequencing was naive CXCR3+ CD8+ T cells from blood. Interpreted using the paper, the cell subset or site label stands for: CD45RO-CCR7+CD27+CD95- naive CD8+ T cells expressing CXCR3 (TNR3+). The rearranged chain carries TRBV29-1 and TRBJ2-1; the TCRdb call, TRBD1, lacks DNA for checking. The CDR3 protein: CSVRGATYNEQFF.